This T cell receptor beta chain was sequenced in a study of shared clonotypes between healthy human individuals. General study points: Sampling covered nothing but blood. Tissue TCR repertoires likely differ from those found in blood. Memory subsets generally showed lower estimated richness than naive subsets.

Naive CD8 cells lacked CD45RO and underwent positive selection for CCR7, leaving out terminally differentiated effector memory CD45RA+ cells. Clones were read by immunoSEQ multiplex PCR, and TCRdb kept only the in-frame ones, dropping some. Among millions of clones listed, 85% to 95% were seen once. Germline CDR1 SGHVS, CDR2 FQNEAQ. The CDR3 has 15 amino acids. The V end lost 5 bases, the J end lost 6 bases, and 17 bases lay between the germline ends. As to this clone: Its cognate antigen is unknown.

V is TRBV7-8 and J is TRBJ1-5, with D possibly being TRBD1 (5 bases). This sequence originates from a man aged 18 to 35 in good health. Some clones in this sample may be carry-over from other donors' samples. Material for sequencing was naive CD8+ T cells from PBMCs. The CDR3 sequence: CASSPRAGSGQPQHF. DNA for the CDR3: TGTGCCAGCAGCCCGAGAGCAGGGTCGGGTCAGCCCCAGCATTTT.